This T cell receptor (beta chain) was found in a study of OX40 agonist ivuxolimab in advanced cancers. About the study: Aged roughly 23 to 85 with a mean of 60 years, they were around 79% male.

As for this clone: Its antigen is as yet unknown.

Notes on the study in general: Compared with CD4+, CD8+ T cells on average had more expanded clones.

CDR3 length equals 15 residues. Trimming took 5 bases from V and 0 from J, leaving 14 bases between them. CDR1 MNHNS and CDR2 SASEGT come from the germline V gene. Assay used: immunoSEQ multiplex PCR; TCRdb lists only in-frame clones, some missing. In the table there are 72,000 or so clones, around 86% of which are singletons. The source of this sequence is an adult with an advanced solid tumor such as melanoma, head and neck, liver or kidney cancer. The specimen comprised CD4+ or CD8+ T cells sorted from blood, sampled in a trial of the OX40 agonist ivuxolimab. The V and J genes are TRBV6-1 and TRBJ2-7; possible D gene TRBD2, 6 bases. The CDR3, as DNA: TGTGCCAGCAGTAGCGGGTGGGTCAGCTCCTACGAGCAGTACTTC. The encoded protein is CASSSGWVSSYEQYF.